Detailed here is one T cell receptor beta chain. This sample stems from a study of OX40 agonist ivuxolimab in advanced cancers. This CDR3 has 15 residues. Germline-derived CDR1 and CDR2 are SEHNR and FQNEAQ (reference sequence). V trimming: 5 bases; J trimming: 7 bases; junction bases outside the gene matches: 10. Sequenced by immunoSEQ multiplex PCR; TCRdb stores in-frame clones only, minus some. The profile shows more than 40,000 clones, 80% to 90% of them singletons. Material: CD4+ or CD8+ T cells sorted from blood, obtained in a trial of the OX40 agonist ivuxolimab. The rearrangement uses TRBV7-9 and TRBJ1-4; 7 bases match TRBD1. The receptor was isolated from an adult with an advanced solid tumor such as melanoma, head and neck, liver or kidney cancer. In nucleotides, the CDR3 is TGTGCCAGCAGCGCCTCAGGGGGTCTAGGTGAAAAACTGTTTTTT. Its translation: CASSASGGLGEKLFF.